The 14 T cell receptor beta chains below all came from one sample that was sequenced in a study of vaccination effects on CD4 cells after COVID-19. Repertoires were generated with immunoSEQ multiplex PCR, while TCRdb's copy carries only in-frame clones and drops some. The sample comprises more than 15,000 clones, around 74% of which are singletons, and roughly 17% rests with the top ten. Their recognized antigens are unknown. ViraFEST used viral peptide pools to expand antigen-specific CD4+ T cells before sequencing. Culturing for about 10 days preceded CD4+ T cell isolation. Between March and December 2020, the person had a SARS-CoV-2 infection that PCR confirmed. Sequenced here: CD4+ T cells from PBMCs cultured with SARS-CoV-2 spike peptides, sampled before COVID-19 vaccination. These receptors were obtained from a human donor who had a prior SARS-CoV-2 infection.

The chain's CDR3 is CASSDGVRGTEAFF. DNA for the CDR3: TGTGCCAGCAGTGACGGGGTACGGGGCACTGAAGCTTTCTTT. The rearrangement joins TRBV6-1 to TRBJ1-1; D not certain. CDR1 and CDR2 from the germline V gene are MNHNS and SASEGT. The CDR3 covers 14 residues. Between the trimmed V and J ends, which lost 3 bases and 4 bases, there was a span of 12 bases.

In its sample, this clone was seen once. This chain uses TRBV11-3 with TRBJ2-3; 10 bases match TRBD1. Germline assignment: CDR1 SGHNT and CDR2 YENEEA. This CDR3 spans 16 amino acids. V lost 5 bases to trimming and J lost 5 bases; unmatched junction nucleotides: 10. CDR3: CASSLWDRGIVDTQYF. CDR3 coding DNA: TGTGCCAGCAGCCTCTGGGACAGGGGAATCGTAGATACGCAGTATTTT.

The chain joins TRBV19 to TRBJ1-5, with D unclear. The V and J ends lost 7 bases and 4 bases respectively, with 11 bases between them. This CDR3 has 13 residues. Germline-derived CDR1 and CDR2 are LNHDA and SQIVND (reference sequence). The CDR3 DNA follows: TGTGCCAGTACGCCCGGGCTAAATCAGCCCCAGCATTTT. Amino acids: CASTPGLNQPQHF.

This chain connects TRBV3-1 (or the pseudogene TRBV3-2) to TRBJ2-1; D gene uncertain. V gave up 4 bases and J gave up 3 bases, with 4 bases separating them. This CDR3 contains 12 residues. The germline CDR1 and CDR2 sequences are LGHDT and YNNKEL (reference sequence). The CDR3 loop reads CASSRDYNEQFF. In DNA form, the CDR3 reads TGTGCCAGCAGCCGGGACTACAATGAGCAGTTCTTC.

The gene calls are TRBV2 and TRBJ2-7; perhaps TRBD2 as D (6 bases). The length of the CDR3 is 15 residues. V gave up 2 bases and J gave up 6 bases, with 17 bases separating them. The germline gives CDR1 SNHLY, CDR2 FYNNEI. The CDR3 region is CASSEWQASVSEQYF. The CDR3 nucleotides are TGTGCCAGCAGTGAATGGCAGGCTAGCGTAAGCGAGCAGTACTTC.

The chain carries TRBV19 and TRBJ2-2; no reliable D call. CDR3 size: 13 residues. Trimming cost V 4 bases and J 6 bases, with 9 bases left between them. CDR1 is LNHDA and CDR2 is SQIVND in the germline V gene (reference sequence). The CDR3: CASSTVTPGELFF. The CDR3, as DNA: TGTGCCAGTAGTACAGTCACCCCCGGGGAGCTGTTTTTT.

The V and J genes are TRBV19 and TRBJ2-7, with TRBD1 as a possible D gene (6 bases). The CDR3 loop spans 14 amino acids. Germline-derived CDR1 and CDR2 are LNHDA and SQIVND (reference sequence). V was cut by 1 base and J by 1 base, with 8 bases left in between. CDR3 DNA sequence: TGTGCCAGTAGTATAGCGGACAGTTCCTACGAGCAGTACTTC. Protein product: CASSIADSSYEQYF.

The CDR3 loop is CASSLLSRGDNEQFF. CDR3 DNA sequence: TGTGCCAGTAGTCTCCTCTCCAGGGGGGACAATGAGCAGTTCTTC. This chain joins TRBV19 and TRBJ2-1; D perhaps matches TRBD1 (7 bases). The CDR3 consists of 15 residues. Trimming stripped 5 bases from V and 5 bases from J, with 16 bases between. The germline V gene encodes CDR1 LNHDA and CDR2 SQIVND (reference sequence).

V usage is TRBV19 and J usage is TRBJ1-2; D remains ambiguous. V was trimmed by 5 bases and J by 2 bases, leaving 3 bases between them. Germline V gives CDR1 LNHDA, CDR2 SQIVND (reference sequence). The CDR3 has 11 amino acids. CDR3 amino acids: CASSENYGYTF. As DNA, the CDR3 is TGTGCCAGTAGTGAAAACTATGGCTACACCTTC.

The rearrangement joins TRBV10-3 to TRBJ2-3; 8 bases align to TRBD1. This CDR3 is built from 13 residues. V was clipped by 1 base and J by 9 bases; unmatched bases: 3. Germline V CDR1 and CDR2: ENHRY, SYGVKD. The CDR3 region is CAISEWTGRTQYF. The CDR3 DNA reads TGTGCCATCAGTGAGTGGACAGGGCGAACGCAGTATTTT.

The chain is built from TRBV7-9 and TRBJ2-5, with D unresolved. CDR1 SEHNR and CDR2 FQNEAQ come from the germline V gene (reference sequence). V lost 4 bases to trimming and J lost 4 bases, with 10 bases between them. The CDR3 has 13 amino acids. The CDR3 DNA is TGTGCCAGCAGCTGGCTCATCCGAGAGACCCAGTACTTC. It codes for CASSWLIRETQYF.

This rearrangement joins TRBV9 to TRBJ2-5; 7 bases are shared with TRBD2. The length of the CDR3 is 16 residues. V trimming: 6 bases; J trimming: 1 base; junction bases outside the gene matches: 12. Germline V CDR1 and CDR2: SGDLS, YYNGEE. The CDR3 loop is CASTRGGSPSQETQYF. CDR3 bases: TGTGCCAGCACCCGAGGCGGGAGCCCCTCCCAAGAGACCCAGTACTTC.

The rearrangement joins TRBV7-9 to TRBJ2-7; TRBD1 matches 7 bases. Germline V gene lookup returns CDR1 SEHNR and CDR2 FQNEAQ (reference sequence). This CDR3 region has 14 residues. V shed 2 bases and J 4 bases; nucleotides not matched to a gene: 5. The CDR3 DNA reads as TGTGCCAGCAGCTTAACCCGGGACAGTTACGAGCAGTACTTC. Translated: CASSLTRDSYEQYF.

This chain connects TRBV7-3 to TRBJ2-1; no clear D gene. Germline V gene data show CDR1 as SGHTA and CDR2 as FQGTGA. This CDR3 spans 15 amino acids. V was pared by 4 bases and J by 4 bases, with 14 bases between. The CDR3 coding sequence is TGTGCCAGCAGCTATTTGCCGACTCTATACAATGAGCAGTTCTTC. It yields the protein CASSYLPTLYNEQFF.